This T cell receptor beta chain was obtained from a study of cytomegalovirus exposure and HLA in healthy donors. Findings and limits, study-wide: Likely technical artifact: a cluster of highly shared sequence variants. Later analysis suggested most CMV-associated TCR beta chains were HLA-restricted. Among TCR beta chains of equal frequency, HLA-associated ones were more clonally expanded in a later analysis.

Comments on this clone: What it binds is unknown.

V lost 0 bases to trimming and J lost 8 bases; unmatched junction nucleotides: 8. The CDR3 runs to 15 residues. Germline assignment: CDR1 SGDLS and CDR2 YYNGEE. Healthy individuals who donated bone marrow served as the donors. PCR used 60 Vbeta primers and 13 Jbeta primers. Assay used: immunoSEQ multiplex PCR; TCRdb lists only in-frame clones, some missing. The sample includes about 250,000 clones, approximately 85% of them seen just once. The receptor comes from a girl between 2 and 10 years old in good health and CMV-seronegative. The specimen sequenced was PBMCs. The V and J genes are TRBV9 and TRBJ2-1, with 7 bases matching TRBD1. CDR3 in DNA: TGTGCCAGCAGCGTAGTCGCGACAGGGACGCATGAGCAGTTCTTC. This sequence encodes CASSVVATGTHEQFF.